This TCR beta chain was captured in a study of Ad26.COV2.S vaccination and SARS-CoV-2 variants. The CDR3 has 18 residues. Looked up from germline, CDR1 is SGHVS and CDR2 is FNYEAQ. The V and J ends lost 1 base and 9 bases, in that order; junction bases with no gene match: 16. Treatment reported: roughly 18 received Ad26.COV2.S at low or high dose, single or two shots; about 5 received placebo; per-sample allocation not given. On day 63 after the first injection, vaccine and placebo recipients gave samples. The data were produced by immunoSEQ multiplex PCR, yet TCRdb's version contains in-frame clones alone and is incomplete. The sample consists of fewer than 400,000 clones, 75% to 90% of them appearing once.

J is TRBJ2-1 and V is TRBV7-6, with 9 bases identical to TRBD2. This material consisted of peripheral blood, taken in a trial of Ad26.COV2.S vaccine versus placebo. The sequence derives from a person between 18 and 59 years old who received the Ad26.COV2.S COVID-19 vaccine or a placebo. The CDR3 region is CASSLGTTGTSPSGEQFF. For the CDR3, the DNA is TGTGCCAGCAGCTTAGGAACTACCGGGACTAGCCCAAGTGGTGAGCAGTTCTTC.